This T cell receptor (beta chain) was captured by sequencing in a study of immune evolution from preneoplasia to lung adenocarcinoma. Assay used: immunoSEQ multiplex PCR; TCRdb lists only in-frame clones, some missing. The sample yields roughly 4,700 clones, about 80% seen once. The germline V and J ends were trimmed by 6 bases and 5 bases, with 7 bases remaining between them. Germline V lookup: CDR1 LGHNA, CDR2 YNFKEQ. CDR3 length equals 12 residues. Resections took place in Japan or China from about 2014 to 2018. Details on this clone: The antigen is undetermined.

Study results and caveats: Normal lung had the highest top T cell clone frequencies.

This clonotype was obtained from a person between 60 and 80 years old with lung adenocarcinoma. Specimen: FFPE adjacent normal lung tissue. V is TRBV4-2 and J is TRBJ1-4; D uncertain. The CDR3, as DNA: TGTGCCAGCAGGGGCTCAAATGAAAAACTGTTTTTT. Amino acid sequence: CASRGSNEKLFF.